The rows below give T cell receptor beta chains drawn from one sample of a study of identical twins. One entry per CDR3 protein, called by TCRdb with MiXCR from the 5' RACE reads. The profile shows approximately 600,000 distinct CDR3 sequences, approximately 10% of them singletons. The same sample was also used in a study of yellow fever vaccine responses in identical twins.

The sequenced sample consisted of PBMCs. These receptors originate from a woman between 18 and 29 years old in good health. Each CDR3 is given with its conserved first and last residue. D genes are given only for firm matches. Size is omitted from some rows. Given values are once, few, many or a class for expanded clones.

-	-	TRBV6-1	TRBJ1-5	CASSAGTPYSNQPQHF	TGTGCCAGCAGTGCCGGGACACCCTATAGCAATCAGCCCCAGCATTTT
-	-	TRBV7-2	TRBJ2-3	CASSSTPFSPDTQYF	TGTGCCAGCAGCTCAACTCCATTTTCCCCAGATACGCAGTATTTT
-	TRBD2	TRBV7-8	TRBJ2-1	CASSQTSGGASYNEQFF	TGTGCCAGCAGCCAAACATCCGGGGGGGCGTCCTACAATGAGCAGTTCTTC
-	-	TRBV12-3/TRBV12-4	TRBJ2-3	CASRPHSGFSADTQYF	TGTGCCAGCAGACCGCATTCGGGATTTAGTGCAGATACGCAGTATTTT
few	-	TRBV5-1	TRBJ2-3	CASSLEAVKSTDTQYF	TGCGCCAGCAGCTTGGAGGCGGTGAAAAGCACAGATACGCAGTATTTT
many	TRBD2	TRBV5-5	TRBJ2-5	CASRSNPAGGRGETQYF	TGTGCCAGCAGATCTAACCCAGCGGGAGGGCGAGGAGAGACCCAGTACTTC
-	-	TRBV5-1	TRBJ2-1	CASSLAMAGNANEQFF	TGCGCCAGCAGCTTGGCAATGGCGGGAAATGCGAATGAGCAGTTCTTC
-	-	TRBV29-1	TRBJ2-5	CSVEGLINAGLSEKTQYF	TGCAGCGTTGAAGGGTTAATTAATGCAGGACTGTCTGAGAAGACCCAGTACTTC
-	TRBD2	TRBV20-1	TRBJ2-5	CSARALAGVRETQYF	TGCAGTGCTAGAGCACTAGCGGGAGTTCGAGAGACCCAGTACTTC
few	TRBD2	TRBV9	TRBJ2-7	CASSDHSGRAGYEQYF	TGTGCCAGCAGCGATCATAGCGGGAGGGCCGGTTACGAGCAGTACTTC
-	-	TRBV5-3	TRBJ2-7	CAMSSGIHSYEQYF	TGTGCCATGAGCTCCGGGATCCACTCCTACGAGCAGTACTTC
few	TRBD1	TRBV5-1	TRBJ2-4	CASSLVAQGDGNIQYF	TGCGCCAGCAGCTTGGTAGCCCAGGGGGACGGAAACATTCAGTACTTC
many	-	TRBV9	TRBJ2-6	CASSVAGISGANVLTF	TGTGCCAGCAGCGTAGCGGGAATCTCTGGGGCCAACGTCCTGACTTTC
few	TRBD2	TRBV20-1	TRBJ2-1	CSASWGLGEGQFF	TGCAGTGCGAGTTGGGGACTAGGGGAAGGTCAGTTCTTC
few	-	TRBV28	TRBJ2-1	CASWARTYNEQFF	TGTGCCAGCTGGGCAAGAACCTACAATGAGCAGTTCTTC
few	-	TRBV29-1	TRBJ2-7	CSVLGGSSYEQYF	TGCAGCGTGTTGGGGGGTAGCTCCTACGAGCAGTACTTC
few	TRBD1	TRBV29-1	TRBJ1-5	CSVIQGAASSSNQPQHF	TGCAGCGTTATACAGGGGGCAGCCTCGTCGAGCAATCAGCCCCAGCATTTT
few	-	TRBV15	TRBJ2-6	CATTLGHSGANVLTF	TGTGCCACCACGTTGGGGCACTCTGGGGCCAACGTCCTGACTTTC
-	TRBD2	TRBV7-2	TRBJ2-2	CASSGSLAGITGELFF	TGTGCCAGCAGCGGATCACTAGCGGGGATCACCGGGGAGCTGTTTTTT
-	-	TRBV6-1	TRBJ2-3	CAIGRSPENTQYF	TGTGCCATTGGGAGGTCGCCGGAGAATACGCAGTATTTT
-	-	TRBV6-5	TRBJ2-7	CASSYKLGSYEQYF	TGTGCCAGCAGTTACAAGCTCGGTTCCTACGAGCAGTACTTC
-	-	TRBV7-9	TRBJ2-4	CTSSPGAPSTRNIQYF	TGTACCAGCAGCCCCGGAGCGCCATCAACGAGAAACATTCAGTACTTC
-	-	TRBV5-4	TRBJ2-3	CASSLMVTDTQYF	TGTGCCAGCAGCTTGATGGTAACAGATACGCAGTATTTT
few	TRBD2	TRBV5-4	TRBJ2-5	CASSLAGTSSKTQYF	TGTGCCAGCAGCTTGGCCGGGACTAGCTCAAAGACCCAGTACTTC
many	TRBD1	TRBV27	TRBJ2-7	CASSLSIVIRRDRGIEQYF	TGTGCCAGCAGTTTATCGATCGTCATCCGCCGAGACAGGGGGATCGAGCAGTACTTC
-	TRBD2	TRBV11-2	TRBJ2-7	CASSSMTSGSRTYEQYF	TGTGCCAGCAGCTCGATGACTAGCGGGAGTAGGACCTACGAGCAGTACTTC
many	-	TRBV12-3/TRBV12-4	TRBJ2-1	CATPGEQFF	TGTGCCACTCCGGGTGAGCAGTTCTTC
-	TRBD2	TRBV11-2	TRBJ2-2	CASSFSGTSGGASGELFF	TGTGCCAGCAGCTTTTCCGGGACTAGCGGGGGGGCCTCCGGGGAGCTGTTTTTT
-	-	TRBV10-3	TRBJ2-2	CAINNRESNTGELFF	TGTGCCATCAATAACAGGGAGTCGAACACCGGGGAGCTGTTTTTT
few	TRBD2	TRBV6-2/TRBV6-3	TRBJ2-1	CASSWGLAGVYNEQFF	TGTGCCAGCAGTTGGGGACTAGCCGGGGTCTACAATGAGCAGTTCTTC
-	-	TRBV4-3	TRBJ2-5	CASSPARDGSETQYF	TGCGCCAGCAGCCCAGCCAGGGACGGATCCGAGACCCAGTACTTC
many	TRBD2	TRBV5-1	TRBJ2-3	CASSLVTSGATDTQYF	TGCGCCAGCAGCTTGGTTACTAGCGGGGCTACAGATACGCAGTATTTT
few	TRBD2	TRBV6-1	TRBJ2-1	CASTNQAGGSNEQFF	TGTGCCAGCACCAACCAGGCGGGGGGGTCCAATGAGCAGTTCTTC
few	-	TRBV7-9	TRBJ1-6	CASSSQGPVNSPLHF	TGTGCCAGCAGCTCCCAGGGGCCAGTTAATTCACCCCTCCACTTT
-	-	TRBV11-2	TRBJ2-2	CASSLWGRVSGELFF	TGTGCCAGCAGCTTATGGGGAAGGGTCTCCGGGGAGCTGTTTTTT
-	TRBD2	TRBV18	TRBJ2-7	CASSELAGALGEQYF	TGTGCCAGCTCAGAATTAGCGGGGGCCCTCGGCGAGCAGTACTTC
few	TRBD1	TRBV7-9	TRBJ2-5	CASSFPGQGPEETQYF	TGTGCCAGCAGCTTCCCGGGACAGGGTCCTGAAGAGACCCAGTACTTC
-	-	TRBV7-3	TRBJ1-1	CASSLLGARTEAFF	TGTGCCAGCAGCTTATTGGGGGCGCGGACTGAAGCTTTCTTT
-	TRBD1	TRBV5-8	TRBJ2-5	CASSPTGSGQETQYF	TGTGCCAGCAGCCCGACAGGGTCGGGGCAAGAGACCCAGTACTTC
few	-	TRBV6-2/TRBV6-3	TRBJ2-7	CASSRPPDSTYEQYF	TGTGCCAGCAGTCGCCCCCCGGACTCCACCTACGAGCAGTACTTC
-	-	TRBV20-1	TRBJ2-3	CSAPGGAGSTDTQYF	TGCAGTGCTCCGGGCGGGGCGGGGAGCACAGATACGCAGTATTTT